These 11 T cell receptor beta chains share one sample of origin, sequenced in a study of OX40 agonist ivuxolimab in advanced cancers. Sequencing used immunoSEQ multiplex PCR; TCRdb keeps in-frame clones, though not all of them. The data contain roughly 100,000 clones, approximately 90% of them singletons. The source material was CD4+ or CD8+ T cells sorted from blood, sampled in a trial of the OX40 agonist ivuxolimab. The origin of the receptors is an adult with an advanced solid tumor such as melanoma, head and neck, liver or kidney cancer.

In its sample, this clone was seen a few times. The chain couples TRBV28 to TRBJ1-4; D gene ambiguous. CDR1 MDHEN and CDR2 SYDVKM come from the germline V gene. CDR3 size: 13 residues. V lost 4 bases and J lost 3, with 6 bases in between. Here the CDR3 reads CASSSGANEKLFF. CDR3 nucleotides: TGTGCCAGCAGTTCCGGGGCTAATGAAAAACTGTTTTTT. Combining the CDR3 with reference TRBV28 and TRBJ1-4 gives the whole variable domain DVKVTQSSRYLVKRTGEKVFLECVQDMDHENMFWYRQDPGLGLRLIYFSYDVKMKEKGDIPEGYSVSREKKERFSLILESASTNQTSMYLCASSSGANEKLFFGSGTQLSVL.

The V gene is TRBV30, the J gene TRBJ2-7; 9 positions agree with TRBD1. Germline values: CDR1 GTSNPN, CDR2 SVGIG (reference sequence). The V gene end was trimmed by 3 bases and the J gene end by 5 bases; junction bases not matched to a gene: 8. The CDR3 runs to 14 residues. In DNA, the CDR3 is TGTGCCTGGAGGGCCGGGACAGGGTTCCACGAGCAGTACTTC. This gives the protein CAWRAGTGFHEQYF.

The V gene is TRBV2, the J gene TRBJ1-6; D is ambiguous. The germline V and J ends were trimmed by 8 bases and 9 bases, with 14 bases remaining between them. Germline V CDR1 and CDR2: SNHLY, FYNNEI. The CDR3 length is 13 residues. In DNA form, the CDR3 reads TGTGCCAGCCAGGACCAAAAGAGTTCACCCCTCCACTTT. It specifies CASQDQKSSPLHF.

The gene calls are TRBV10-3 and TRBJ1-6, with a tentative D call TRBD1 (5 bases). Germline V gene data show CDR1 as ENHRY and CDR2 as SYGVKD. The V end was cut by 4 bases, the J end by 2 bases, with 9 bases between. The CDR3 loop spans 15 amino acids. The CDR3, as DNA: TGTGCCATCAGTGGGGGGGATGCCTATAATTCACCCCTCCACTTT. Its translation is CAISGGDAYNSPLHF.

This chain links TRBV6-6 with TRBJ1-2; tentatively, D is TRBD1 (5 bases). Germline CDR1 reads MNHNY; CDR2 reads SVGAGI (reference sequence). Trimming cost V 5 bases and J 4 bases, with 11 bases left between them. The CDR3 has 13 residues. The CDR3 DNA sequence: TGTGCCAGCAGTCCCCGGGACTCCTATGGCTACACCTTC. Its protein product is CASSPRDSYGYTF.

V gene TRBV7-2 combines with J gene TRBJ2-7; D may be TRBD1 (6 bases). Germline V gene lookup returns CDR1 SGHTA and CDR2 FQGNSA. CDR3 length: 14 residues. V shed 7 bases and J shed 1 base, with 14 bases lying between them. The CDR3 spells CASTFDRLSYEQYF. The CDR3 nucleotides are TGTGCCAGCACCTTCGACAGGCTATCCTACGAGCAGTACTTC.

The chain combines TRBV7-9 with TRBJ1-6, with a weak D call TRBD1 (5 bases). Germline V gives CDR1 SEHNR, CDR2 FQNEAQ (reference sequence). V was trimmed by 3 bases and J by 9 bases, leaving 12 bases between them. The CDR3 has 14 residues. This chain's CDR3 is CASSFGQGASPLHF. The CDR3 nucleotides are TGTGCCAGCAGCTTCGGGCAGGGCGCTTCACCCCTCCACTTT.

V gene TRBV7-2 combines with J gene TRBJ2-7; D is possibly TRBD1 or TRBD2 (5 bases each). The CDR3 runs to 13 residues. The V gene's germline CDR1 is SGHTA and CDR2 FQGNSA. The V end lost 8 bases, the J end lost 0 bases, and 11 bases lay between the germline ends. The CDR3 sequence: CASGPGSSYEQYF. DNA for the CDR3: TGTGCCAGCGGACCAGGGAGCTCCTACGAGCAGTACTTC.

This clone has a handful of counts. The V and J genes are TRBV7-9 and TRBJ2-7, with a weak D call TRBD2 (6 bases). Germline V gene data show CDR1 as SEHNR and CDR2 as FQNEAQ (reference sequence). The CDR3 length is 14 residues. Trimming removed 1 base at V and 5 bases at J, with 12 bases between. The CDR3 DNA reads as TGTGCCAGCAGCTTAGTCCGGGGGTACAACGAGCAGTACTTC. Translated: CASSLVRGYNEQYF.

The J gene is TRBJ2-5, the V gene TRBV9; 7 nucleotides match TRBD1. Germline CDR1 and CDR2: SGDLS and YYNGEE. This CDR3 has 16 residues. V lost 4 bases to trimming and J lost 2 bases; unmatched junction nucleotides: 11. Here the CDR3 reads CASSPSTGWVQETQYF. In DNA form, the CDR3 reads TGTGCCAGCAGCCCTTCGACAGGGTGGGTTCAAGAGACCCAGTACTTC.

CDR3 DNA sequence: TGTGCCGTCGCGCGCGCAGGGTCCCAGTACTTC. This translates into CAVARAGSQYF. The chain combines TRBV28 with TRBJ2-5; a possible D gene is TRBD1 (5 bases). V dropped 11 bases and J dropped 9 bases, with 16 bases sitting between them. CDR3 length: 11 residues. Germline V gene data show CDR1 as MDHEN and CDR2 as SYDVKM.